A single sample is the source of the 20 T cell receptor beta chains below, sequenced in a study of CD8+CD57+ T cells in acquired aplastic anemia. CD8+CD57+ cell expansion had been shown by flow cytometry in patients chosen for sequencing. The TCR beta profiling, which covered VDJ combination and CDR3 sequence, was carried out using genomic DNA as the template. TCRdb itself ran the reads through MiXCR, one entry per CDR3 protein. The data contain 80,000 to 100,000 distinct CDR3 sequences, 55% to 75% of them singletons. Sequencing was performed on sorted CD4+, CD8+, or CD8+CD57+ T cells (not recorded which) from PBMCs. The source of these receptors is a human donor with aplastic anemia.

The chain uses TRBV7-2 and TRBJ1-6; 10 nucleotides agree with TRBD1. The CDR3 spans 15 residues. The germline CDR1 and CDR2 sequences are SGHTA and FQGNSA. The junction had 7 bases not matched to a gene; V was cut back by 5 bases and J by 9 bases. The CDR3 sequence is CASSPRQGASSPLHF. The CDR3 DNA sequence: TGTGCCAGCAGCCCGCGACAGGGGGCTTCTTCACCCCTCCACTTT.

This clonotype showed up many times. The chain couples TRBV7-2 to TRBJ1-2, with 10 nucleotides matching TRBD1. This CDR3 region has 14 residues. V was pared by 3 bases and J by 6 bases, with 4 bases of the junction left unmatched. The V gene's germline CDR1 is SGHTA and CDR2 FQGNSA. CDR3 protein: CASSFGTGADGYTF. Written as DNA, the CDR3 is TGTGCCAGCAGCTTCGGGACAGGGGCAGATGGCTACACCTTC.

In DNA, the CDR3 is TGTGCCAGCAGCCTGGTTGGTCAGCCCCAGCATTTT. It codes for CASSLVGQPQHF. The V and J genes are TRBV3-1 and TRBJ1-5; D ambiguous. The CDR3 is 12 residues long. Trimming pared 4 bases from V and 6 bases from J, leaving 7 bases between. Germline V gene lookup returns CDR1 LGHDT and CDR2 YNNKEL (reference sequence).

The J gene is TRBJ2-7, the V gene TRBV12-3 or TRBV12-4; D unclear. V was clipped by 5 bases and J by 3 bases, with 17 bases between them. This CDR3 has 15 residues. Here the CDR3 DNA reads TGTGCCAGCAGTAGGACGACCTACGCTGTCTACGAGCAGTACTTC. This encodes CASSRTTYAVYEQYF.

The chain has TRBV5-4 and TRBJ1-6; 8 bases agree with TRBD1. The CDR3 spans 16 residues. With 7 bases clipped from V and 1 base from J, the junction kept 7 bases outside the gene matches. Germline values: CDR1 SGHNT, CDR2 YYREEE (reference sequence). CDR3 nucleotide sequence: TGTGCCAGCGGCGACAGGGGAACGTCCTATAATTCACCCCTCCACTTT. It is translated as CASGDRGTSYNSPLHF. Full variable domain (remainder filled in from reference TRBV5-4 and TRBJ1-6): ETGVTQSPTHLIKTRGQQVTLRCSSQSGHNTVSWYQQALGQGPQFIFQYYREEENGRGNFPPRFSGLQFPNYSSELNVNALELDDSALYLCASGDRGTSYNSPLHFGNGTRLTVT.

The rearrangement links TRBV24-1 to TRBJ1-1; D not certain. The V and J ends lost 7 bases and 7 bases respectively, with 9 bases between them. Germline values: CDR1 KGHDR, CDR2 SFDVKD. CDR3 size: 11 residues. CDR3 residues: CATSVDGEAFF. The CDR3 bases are TGTGCCACCAGCGTAGACGGTGAAGCTTTCTTT.

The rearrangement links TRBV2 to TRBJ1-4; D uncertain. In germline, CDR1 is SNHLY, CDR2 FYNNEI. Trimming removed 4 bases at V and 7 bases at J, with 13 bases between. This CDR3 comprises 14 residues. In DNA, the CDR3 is TGTGCCAGCAGTGCAACAAGGGATGGTGAAAAACTGTTTTTT. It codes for CASSATRDGEKLFF. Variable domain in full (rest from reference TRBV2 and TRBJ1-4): EPEVTQTPSHQVTQMGQEVILRCVPISNHLYFYWYRQILGQKVEFLVSFYNNEISEKSEIFDDQFSVERPDGSNFTLKIRSTKLEDSAMYFCASSATRDGEKLFFGSGTQLSVL.

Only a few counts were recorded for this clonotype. The CDR3 loop reads CASSYGTSSYEQYF. For the CDR3, the DNA is TGTGCCAGCAGTTACGGGACAAGCTCCTACGAGCAGTACTTC. The chain employs TRBV6-5 and TRBJ2-7; D is perhaps TRBD1 (6 bases). V was pared by 2 bases and J by 0 bases, with 8 bases between. Germline values: CDR1 MNHEY, CDR2 SVGAGI. This CDR3 has 14 residues.

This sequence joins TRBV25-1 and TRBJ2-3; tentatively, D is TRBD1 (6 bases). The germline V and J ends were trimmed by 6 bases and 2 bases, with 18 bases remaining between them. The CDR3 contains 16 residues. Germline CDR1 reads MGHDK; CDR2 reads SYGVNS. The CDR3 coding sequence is TGTGCCAGCAGCCCCCCAGGCGGACAGCCCACAGATACGCAGTATTTT. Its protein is CASSPPGGQPTDTQYF.

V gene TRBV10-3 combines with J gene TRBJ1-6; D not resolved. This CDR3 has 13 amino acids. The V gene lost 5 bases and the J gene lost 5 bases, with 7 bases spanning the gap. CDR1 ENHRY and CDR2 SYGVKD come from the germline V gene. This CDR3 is CAISRTDNSPLHF. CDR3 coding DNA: TGTGCCATCAGTCGGACGGATAATTCACCCCTCCACTTT.

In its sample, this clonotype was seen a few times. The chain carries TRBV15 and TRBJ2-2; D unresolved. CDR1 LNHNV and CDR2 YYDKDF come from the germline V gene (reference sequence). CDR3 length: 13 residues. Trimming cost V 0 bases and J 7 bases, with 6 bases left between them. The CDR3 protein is CATSRDWVGELFF. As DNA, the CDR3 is TGTGCCACCAGCAGAGACTGGGTCGGGGAGCTGTTTTTT.

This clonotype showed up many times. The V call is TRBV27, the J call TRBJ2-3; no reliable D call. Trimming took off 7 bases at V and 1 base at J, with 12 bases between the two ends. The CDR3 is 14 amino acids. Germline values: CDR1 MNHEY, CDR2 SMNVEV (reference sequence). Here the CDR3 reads CASIRRVGTDTQYF. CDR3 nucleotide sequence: TGTGCCAGCATCCGTCGGGTGGGCACAGATACGCAGTATTTT.

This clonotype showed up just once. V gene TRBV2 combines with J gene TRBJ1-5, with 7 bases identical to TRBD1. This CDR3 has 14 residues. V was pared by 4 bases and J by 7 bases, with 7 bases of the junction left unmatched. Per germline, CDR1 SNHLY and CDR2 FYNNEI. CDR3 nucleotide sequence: TGTGCCAGCAGTGGACAGGGTGGACGGCAGCCCCAGCATTTT. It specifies CASSGQGGRQPQHF.

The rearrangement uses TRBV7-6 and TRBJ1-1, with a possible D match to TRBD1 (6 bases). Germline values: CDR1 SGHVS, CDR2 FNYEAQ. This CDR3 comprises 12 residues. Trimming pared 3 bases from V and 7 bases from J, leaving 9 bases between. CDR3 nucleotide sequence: TGTGCCAGCAGCTTCGGGGACAATGAAGCTTTCTTT. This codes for CASSFGDNEAFF.

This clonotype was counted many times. The DNA for the CDR3 is TGTGCCAGCAGCTTGGACAGGGGGCCTTACTATGAGCAGTTCTTC. It is translated as CASSLDRGPYYEQFF. This chain joins TRBV7-8 and TRBJ2-1; 11 nucleotides align to TRBD1. This CDR3 is built from 15 residues. Germline CDR1 SGHVS, CDR2 FQNEAQ. V was clipped by 3 bases and J by 8 bases; unmatched bases: 6. Supplemented by reference TRBV7-8 and TRBJ2-1, the full variable domain reads GAGVSQSPRYKVAKRGQDVALRCDPISGHVSLFWYQQALGQGPEFLTYFQNEAQLDKSGLPSDRFFAERPEGSVSTLKIQRTQQEDSAVYLCASSLDRGPYYEQFFGPGTRLTVL.

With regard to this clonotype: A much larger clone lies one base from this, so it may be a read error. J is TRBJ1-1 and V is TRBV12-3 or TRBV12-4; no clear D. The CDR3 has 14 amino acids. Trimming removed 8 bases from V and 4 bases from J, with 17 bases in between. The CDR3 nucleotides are TGTGCCAGCGCCCCCCGGTTGTATGGCACTGAAGCTTTCTTT. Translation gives CASAPRLYGTEAFF.

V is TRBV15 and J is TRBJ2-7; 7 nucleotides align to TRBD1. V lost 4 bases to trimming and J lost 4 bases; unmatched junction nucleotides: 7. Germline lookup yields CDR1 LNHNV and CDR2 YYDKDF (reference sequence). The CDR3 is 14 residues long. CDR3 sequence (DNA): TGTGCCACCAGCATGAGACAGGGTACGTACGAGCAGTACTTC. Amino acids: CATSMRQGTYEQYF.

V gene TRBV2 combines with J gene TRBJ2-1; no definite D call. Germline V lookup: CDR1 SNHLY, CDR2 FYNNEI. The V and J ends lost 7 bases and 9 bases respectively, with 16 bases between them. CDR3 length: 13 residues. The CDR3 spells CASNNVRSSEQFF. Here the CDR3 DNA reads TGTGCCAGCAACAACGTTCGTAGCTCTGAGCAGTTCTTC.

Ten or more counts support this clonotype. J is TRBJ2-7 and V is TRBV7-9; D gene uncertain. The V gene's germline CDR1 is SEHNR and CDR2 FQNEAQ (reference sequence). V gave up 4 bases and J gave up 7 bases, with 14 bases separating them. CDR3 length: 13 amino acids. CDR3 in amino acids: CASSSGPSREQYF. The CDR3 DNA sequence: TGTGCCAGCAGCTCGGGCCCCTCGAGGGAGCAGTACTTC. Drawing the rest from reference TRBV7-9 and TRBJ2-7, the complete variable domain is DTGVSQNPRHKITKRGQNVTFRCDPISEHNRLYWYRQTLGQGPEFLTYFQNEAQLEKSRLLSDRFSAERPKGSFSTLEIQRTEQGDSAMYLCASSSGPSREQYFGPGTRLTVT.

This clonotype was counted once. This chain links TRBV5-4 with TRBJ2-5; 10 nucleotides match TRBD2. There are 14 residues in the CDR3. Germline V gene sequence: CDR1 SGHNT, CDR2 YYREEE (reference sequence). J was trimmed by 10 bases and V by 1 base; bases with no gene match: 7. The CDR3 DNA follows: TGTGCCAGCAGCTTGCTTAGCGGGGGGATGGGCCAGTACTTC. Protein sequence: CASSLLSGGMGQYF.